Listed here is a single T cell receptor (beta chain). Its antigen is still unknown. In the PCR, 60 Vbeta and 13 Jbeta primers were used. Clones were sequenced by immunoSEQ multiplex PCR, and TCRdb holds only the in-frame ones, with some missing. The table has a few hundred thousand clones, about 80% seen once. The record originates from a study of cytomegalovirus exposure and HLA in healthy donors. General study points: Association of a missense DCLRE1C variant with TCR beta V- and J-gene trimming was reported in a later analysis.

The V gene's germline CDR1 is SGDLS and CDR2 YYNGEE. Trimming removed 0 bases from V and 2 bases from J; junction bases left unmatched: 7. The CDR3 is 16 residues long. The gene calls are TRBV9 and TRBJ2-7, with 8 bases identical to TRBD1. This TCR came from a girl aged 2-9 years in good health and CMV-seronegative. Material for sequencing was PBMCs. CDR3 region: CASSVEDRGRPYEQYF. In nucleotides, the CDR3 is TGTGCCAGCAGCGTAGAAGACAGGGGACGACCCTACGAGCAGTACTTC. Together with reference TRBV9 and TRBJ2-7, the CDR3 gives the full variable domain: DSGVTQTPKHLITATGQRVTLRCSPRSGDLSVYWYQQSLDQGLQFLIQYYNGEERAKGNILERFSAQQFPDLHSELNLSSLELGDSALYFCASSVEDRGRPYEQYFGPGTRLTVT.